This T cell receptor (beta chain) was sequenced for a study of memory CD4+ T cells and cytomegalovirus serostatus. Whole-study context: Healthy Belgian adult donors included about 10 CMV-positive and some 24 CMV-negative people.

Remarks on this clone: Its specificity is unknown.

The CDR3 covers 14 residues. CDR1 and CDR2 from the germline V gene are SGHVS and FNYEAQ. Between the trimmed V and J ends, which lost 1 base and 5 bases, there was a span of 12 bases. The sort gate was single viable CD3+CD4+CD8-CD45RO+ cells for memory CD4+ T cells. Whole-study results and caveats: Suggested: most of the CMV-linked TCR signature lies in CD4+ memory cells. Of 150 to 200 reported CMV TCRbeta sequences, around 62 were found in memory CD4+ repertoires.

TCRdb's copy holds only in-frame clones and misses some; the assay was immunoSEQ multiplex PCR. Here the sample spans about 44,000 clones, 76% being singletons. This TCR was recovered from an adult in good health and CMV-seronegative. Sequencing input: memory CD4+ T cells from blood. The chain employs TRBV7-6 and TRBJ2-7; unclear D gene. CDR3 coding DNA: TGTGCCAGCAGCTTAGGTTGGGAAAACCACGAGCAGTACTTC. Its translation: CASSLGWENHEQYF.